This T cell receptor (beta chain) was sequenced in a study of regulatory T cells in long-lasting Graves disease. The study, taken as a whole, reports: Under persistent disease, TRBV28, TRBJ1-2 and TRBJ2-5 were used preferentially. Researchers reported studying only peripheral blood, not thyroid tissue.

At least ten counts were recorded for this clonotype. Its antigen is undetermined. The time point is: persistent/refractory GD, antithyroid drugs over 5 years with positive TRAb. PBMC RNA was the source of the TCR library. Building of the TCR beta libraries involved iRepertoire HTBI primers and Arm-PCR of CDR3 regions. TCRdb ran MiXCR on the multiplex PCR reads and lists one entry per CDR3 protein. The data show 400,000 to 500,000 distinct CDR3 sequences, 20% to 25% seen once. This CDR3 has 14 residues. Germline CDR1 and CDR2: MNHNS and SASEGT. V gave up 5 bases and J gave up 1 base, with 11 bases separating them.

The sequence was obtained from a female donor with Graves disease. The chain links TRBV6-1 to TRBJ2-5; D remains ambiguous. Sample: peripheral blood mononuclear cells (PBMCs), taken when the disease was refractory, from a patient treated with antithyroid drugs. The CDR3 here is CASSHTYPQETQYF. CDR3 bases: TGTGCCAGCAGTCACACCTACCCCCAAGAGACCCAGTACTTC.